These 30 T cell receptor beta chains were sequenced from one sample in a study of identical twins (dated by TCRdb to 2016 to 2017). The library came from 5' RACE. Instrument used: Illumina HiSeq 2000. TCRdb handled the public reads itself, with Q25 trimming in fastp and clone calling in MiXCR, and kept productive beta chains. One record per CDR3 amino acid sequence lists the most common genes and DNA. A total of some 710,000 distinct CDR3 sequences appear in this sample, over 5% of them only once. The ten largest make up around 1.9% of the sample. Source material: naive T cells sorted from blood. The cell subset or site tag for this specimen amounts to: cells isolated with a human naive T-cell isolation kit. These receptors originate from a man aged 18-30 years in good health.

This clonotype was found many times. The chain recombines TRBV5-1 with TRBJ2-3; possibly TRBD1 for D (6 bases). V shed 0 bases and J shed 4 bases, with 9 bases lying between them. CDR1 SGHRS and CDR2 YFSETQ come from the germline V gene. The CDR3 is 14 residues long. The CDR3 DNA sequence: TGCGCCAGCAGCTTGGACAGGGTCCCAGATACGCAGTATTTT. Its protein product is CASSLDRVPDTQYF.

The sample holds many counts of this clonotype. The rearrangement joins TRBV30 to TRBJ2-1, with D unresolved. CDR1 is GTSNPN, CDR2 SVGIG, per germline (reference sequence). The length of the CDR3 is 11 residues. V was clipped by 1 base and J by 11 bases, with 9 bases between them. The CDR3, as DNA: TGTGCCTGGAGTGCCCTAGACAAGCAGTTCTTC. Its translation: CAWSALDKQFF.

This clonotype was seen only a few times. The chain is built from TRBV6-2 or TRBV6-3 and TRBJ1-5; D unresolved. The germline V and J ends were trimmed by 5 bases and 3 bases, with 17 bases remaining between them. The CDR3 length is 16 residues. Per the germline V gene, CDR1 is MNHEY and CDR2 is SVGEGT. The CDR3 DNA follows: TGTGCCAGCAGTCCCGGAAAGGGTAACCTCAATCAGCCCCAGCATTTT. As protein: CASSPGKGNLNQPQHF.

CDR3 DNA sequence: TGTGCCAGTAGTATCCTAGCGGGAGTCAATGAGCAGTTCTTC. Translating it yields CASSILAGVNEQFF. This rearrangement joins TRBV19 to TRBJ2-1; 10 positions agree with TRBD2. With V trimmed by 3 bases and J by 6 bases, 2 bases remained unmatched. This CDR3 region has 14 residues. Germline V CDR1 and CDR2: LNHDA, SQIVND (reference sequence). Drawing the rest from reference TRBV19 and TRBJ2-1, the complete variable domain is DGGITQSPKYLFRKEGQNVTLSCEQNLNHDAMYWYRQDPGQGLRLIYYSQIVNDFQKGDIAEGYSVSREKKESFPLTVTSAQKNPTAFYLCASSILAGVNEQFFGPGTRLTVL.

The chain uses TRBV10-3 and TRBJ2-2; 9 nucleotides align to TRBD1. The germline V gene encodes CDR1 ENHRY and CDR2 SYGVKD. The CDR3 sequence is 20 residues long. V dropped 4 bases and J dropped 1; count of bases not matched to a gene: 16. CDR3 nucleotides: TGTGCCATCAGTGGATCCTCGGGACAGGGAGGGCGGGAGAACACCGGGGAGCTGTTTTTT. Amino acids: CAISGSSGQGGRENTGELFF.

Ten or more counts support this clonotype. The chain carries TRBV20-1 and TRBJ2-1; no clear D gene. Germline V gene lookup returns CDR1 DFQATT and CDR2 SNEGSKA (reference sequence). The germline V and J ends were trimmed by 2 bases and 9 bases, with 11 bases remaining between them. CDR3 size: 12 residues. Here the CDR3 reads CSARLVLAEQFF. CDR3 bases: TGCAGTGCTAGATTGGTTCTGGCTGAGCAGTTCTTC.

Many counts were recorded for this clonotype. CDR3 in amino acids: CASSLGPWEQYF. CDR3 sequence (DNA): TGTGCCAGCAGTTTAGGCCCGTGGGAGCAGTACTTC. The rearrangement uses TRBV12-3 or TRBV12-4 and TRBJ2-7, with D uncertain. The CDR3 is 12 amino acids. V dropped 1 base and J dropped 7 bases, with 8 bases sitting between them.

The chain links TRBV12-3 or TRBV12-4 to TRBJ2-7; the D is unclear. This CDR3 comprises 12 residues. Between the trimmed V and J ends, which lost 3 bases and 6 bases, there was a span of 9 bases. The CDR3 coding sequence is TGTGCCAGCAGTTTGGCACTGAGCGAGCAGTACGTC. As protein: CASSLALSEQYV.

This clonotype was detected ten times or more. The rearrangement joins TRBV7-8 to TRBJ1-6; 9 bases align to TRBD1. CDR1 is SGHVS, CDR2 FQNEAQ, per germline. The CDR3 is 15 residues long. The J segment lost 8 bases and the V segment lost 3 bases, leaving 5 bases of the junction unmatched. In nucleotides, the CDR3 is TGTGCCAGCAGCTTCCTCCGGGACAGGGATTCACCCCTCCACTTT. Translation gives CASSFLRDRDSPLHF. The complete variable domain, with remaining parts taken from reference TRBV7-8 and TRBJ1-6, reads GAGVSQSPRYKVAKRGQDVALRCDPISGHVSLFWYQQALGQGPEFLTYFQNEAQLDKSGLPSDRFFAERPEGSVSTLKIQRTQQEDSAVYLCASSFLRDRDSPLHFGNGTRLTVT.

The V and J genes are TRBV12-3 or TRBV12-4 and TRBJ2-1; tentatively, D is TRBD2 (5 bases). The germline V and J ends were trimmed by 6 bases and 8 bases, with 26 bases remaining between them. The CDR3 has 17 amino acids. The DNA for the CDR3 is TGTGCCAGCAGCCCAACCTTTAGGCTAGAGGGTACGGATGAGCAGTTCTTC. Translating gives CASSPTFRLEGTDEQFF.

V usage is TRBV7-9 and J usage is TRBJ1-2; perhaps TRBD1 as D (6 bases). V lost 5 bases and J lost 8, with 12 bases in between. CDR3 length: 12 residues. Per germline, CDR1 SEHNR and CDR2 FQNEAQ (reference sequence). CDR3 sequence reads: CASSLIQGGYTF. The CDR3 coding sequence is TGTGCCAGCAGCCTAATACAGGGCGGCTACACCTTC.

This clonotype was recorded at least ten times. The V gene is TRBV12-3 or TRBV12-4, the J gene TRBJ2-2; 10 nucleotides agree with TRBD2. V lost 10 bases, J lost 5 bases, and 7 bases stayed unmatched. The CDR3 is 14 residues long. Written as DNA, the CDR3 is TGTGCCAACAAGCGGGAGGGCCATACCGGGGAGCTGTTTTTT. It encodes CANKREGHTGELFF.

This clonotype appeared many times. The rearrangement links TRBV5-1 to TRBJ2-3, with D tentatively TRBD2 (6 bases). The germline V gene encodes CDR1 SGHRS and CDR2 YFSETQ. This CDR3 comprises 16 residues. Trimming left V 3 bases short and J 6 bases short, with 20 bases between. In DNA form, the CDR3 reads TGCGCCAGCAGCTCTGGACTACTCCATAACCCGGATACGCAGTATTTT. Translated, it gives CASSSGLLHNPDTQYF.

This clonotype appeared many times. The chain is built from TRBV6-5 and TRBJ2-1; tentatively, D is TRBD2 (7 bases). This CDR3 contains 12 residues. The V end was cut by 5 bases, the J end by 10 bases, with 12 bases between. Germline V CDR1 and CDR2: MNHEY, SVGAGI. The CDR3 coding sequence is TGTGCCAGCAGTCCCGGGGGGCTAGAGCAGTTCTTC. Amino acids: CASSPGGLEQFF.

This clonotype was picked up many times. The chain uses TRBV20-1 and TRBJ2-3, with TRBD2 matching 9 bases. Looked up from germline, CDR1 is DFQATT and CDR2 is SNEGSKA (reference sequence). V lost 6 bases and J lost 2; bases outside the gene matches: 3. CDR3 length: 13 residues. The CDR3 spells CSARLAATDTQYF. CDR3 DNA: TGCAGTGCCAGACTAGCGGCCACAGATACGCAGTATTTT.

This clonotype was seen ten or more times. This rearrangement joins TRBV6-5 to TRBJ2-5; a weak D match, TRBD2 (6 bases). The CDR3 extends over 13 amino acids. Germline V CDR1 and CDR2: MNHEY, SVGAGI. V lost 1 base and J lost 5, with 8 bases in between. CDR3 region: CASSYLEGETQYF. CDR3 DNA sequence: TGTGCCAGCAGTTACTTGGAGGGGGAGACCCAGTACTTC.

This clonotype was detected only a few times. The rearrangement links TRBV9 to TRBJ2-4; 8 bases are shared with TRBD2. The CDR3 is 19 residues long. The ends lost 0 bases at V and 0 bases at J; junction bases unmatched: 11. Germline CDR1 and CDR2: SGDLS and YYNGEE. The CDR3 spells CASSVGPAGETLAKNIQYF. In DNA, the CDR3 is TGTGCCAGCAGCGTAGGCCCAGCGGGAGAGACACTAGCCAAAAACATTCAGTACTTC.

This clonotype was seen a handful of times. The chain couples TRBV7-9 to TRBJ1-2; a weak D match, TRBD1 (5 bases). The CDR3 sequence is 13 residues long. Between the trimmed V and J ends, which lost 5 bases and 6 bases, there was a span of 13 bases. Germline CDR1 reads SEHNR; CDR2 reads FQNEAQ (reference sequence). The CDR3 nucleotides read TGTGCCAGCAGCCCAGACGGGGGGGATGGCTACACCTTC. Its translation: CASSPDGGDGYTF. The variable domain in full, with the rest retrieved from reference TRBV7-9 and TRBJ1-2, is DTGVSQNPRHKITKRGQNVTFRCDPISEHNRLYWYRQTLGQGPEFLTYFQNEAQLEKSRLLSDRFSAERPKGSFSTLEIQRTEQGDSAMYLCASSPDGGDGYTFGSGTRLTVV.

This clonotype was counted at least ten times. The gene calls are TRBV5-1 and TRBJ2-1, with a tentative D call TRBD2 (6 bases). The CDR3 has 17 amino acids. V was pared by 0 bases and J by 0 bases, with 13 bases between. Germline V lookup: CDR1 SGHRS, CDR2 YFSETQ. The CDR3: CASSLGWGESSYNEQFF. CDR3 bases: TGCGCCAGCAGCTTGGGTTGGGGGGAAAGCTCCTACAATGAGCAGTTCTTC.

This clonotype has a count of ten or more. The chain is built from TRBV24-1 and TRBJ2-1, with D unclear. V shed 5 bases and J shed 0 bases, with 7 bases lying between them. Germline CDR1 KGHDR, CDR2 SFDVKD. The CDR3 length is 14 residues. CDR3 region: CATSAPSSYNEQFF. DNA of the CDR3: TGTGCCACCAGTGCCCCGAGCTCCTACAATGAGCAGTTCTTC.

This clonotype was found many times. The gene calls are TRBV6-5 and TRBJ2-3, with 7 bases fitting TRBD2. Germline V gene lookup returns CDR1 MNHEY and CDR2 SVGAGI. With V trimmed by 2 bases and J by 0 bases, 2 bases remained unmatched. The CDR3 consists of 15 residues. CDR3 DNA sequence: TGTGCCAGCAGTTACAGCGGGACCAGCACAGATACGCAGTATTTT. Translated, it gives CASSYSGTSTDTQYF.

This clonotype was seen repeatedly, ten times or more. The rearrangement joins TRBV29-1 to TRBJ1-1; 7 positions match TRBD1. This CDR3 has 15 amino acids. Germline V gene data show CDR1 as SQVTM and CDR2 as ANQGSEA. With 5 bases clipped from V and 6 bases from J, the junction kept 15 bases outside the gene matches. The CDR3 sequence is CSVTGQAGFVAEAFF. For the CDR3, the DNA is TGCAGCGTTACAGGACAGGCGGGATTCGTGGCTGAAGCTTTCTTT.

This clonotype was detected many times. The CDR3 DNA is TGTGCCAGCAGCTCGGGCGGGAGGAACGAGCAGTACTTC. Its protein product is CASSSGGRNEQYF. This chain links TRBV9 with TRBJ2-7; 8 bases fit TRBD2. The germline gives CDR1 SGDLS, CDR2 YYNGEE. The CDR3 runs to 13 residues. The V and J ends lost 4 bases and 5 bases, in that order; junction bases with no gene match: 5.

This rearrangement joins TRBV4-1 to TRBJ1-3; possibly TRBD1 for D (6 bases). Germline V gene lookup returns CDR1 MGHRA and CDR2 YSYEKL. Deletions cut 3 bases from V and 0 bases from J, with 12 bases between. There are 16 residues in the CDR3. The CDR3: CASSQYPRGSGNTIYF. CDR3 in DNA: TGCGCCAGCAGCCAGTACCCCAGGGGCTCTGGAAACACCATATATTTT.

The sample holds many counts of this clonotype. V gene TRBV7-8 combines with J gene TRBJ1-1; 7 nucleotides match TRBD1. This CDR3 has 14 residues. The germline V gene encodes CDR1 SGHVS and CDR2 FQNEAQ. V shed 3 bases, J shed 2 bases, and the junction held 3 bases outside the gene matches. The CDR3 loop reads CASSFGDSNTEAFF. CDR3 DNA sequence: TGTGCCAGCAGCTTTGGGGACAGTAACACTGAAGCTTTCTTT.

This clonotype was detected many times. CDR3 bases: TGTGCCAGCGCCGAACCCTACACAACAACGCCAGGGGGCCTGAACACTGAAGCTTTCTTT. This encodes CASAEPYTTTPGGLNTEAFF. This rearrangement joins TRBV6-2 or TRBV6-3 to TRBJ1-1; 8 bases line up with TRBD1. The CDR3 covers 20 residues. The V gene end was trimmed by 8 bases and the J gene end by 0 bases; junction bases not matched to a gene: 23. In germline, CDR1 is MNHEY, CDR2 SVGEGT.

This clonotype was counted between two and nine times. The V call is TRBV2, the J call TRBJ1-4; TRBD1 might be the D (5 bases). Trimming took off 2 bases at V and 4 bases at J, with 11 bases between the two ends. The germline CDR1 and CDR2 sequences are SNHLY and FYNNEI. The CDR3 consists of 15 residues. The CDR3 nucleotides read TGTGCCAGCAGTGAACAGGGATGGGTTAATGAAAAACTGTTTTTT. It encodes CASSEQGWVNEKLFF.

A few counts support this clonotype. The J gene is TRBJ1-1, the V gene TRBV29-1; D unclear. CDR3 length: 13 amino acids. The germline CDR1 and CDR2 sequences are SQVTM and ANQGSEA. V lost 4 bases and J 6 bases, leaving 15 bases between the germline ends. DNA for the CDR3: TGCAGCGTTGTTAGGAGGCTTAACGCTGAAGCTTTCTTT. It yields the protein CSVVRRLNAEAFF. The variable domain in full, with the rest retrieved from reference TRBV29-1 and TRBJ1-1, is SAVISQKPSRDICQRGTSLTIQCQVDSQVTMMFWYRQQPGQSLTLIATANQGSEATYESGFVIDKFPISRPNLTFSTLTVSNMSPEDSSIYLCSVVRRLNAEAFFGQGTRLTVV.

This clonotype was counted at least ten times. The V call is TRBV12-3 or TRBV12-4, the J call TRBJ2-5, with D possibly being TRBD1 or TRBD2 (5 bases each). The CDR3 runs 14 residues. Trimming shortened V by 7 bases and J by 4 bases, and 16 bases separated the two germline ends. Here the CDR3 DNA reads TGTGCCAGCAACCGGGACGAGGGGCGAGAGACCCAGTACTTC. The encoded protein is CASNRDEGRETQYF.

This clonotype has only a few counts. CDR3 DNA: TGCAGTGCTAGAGAGGTGGGGACAGACGATGAGCAGTTCTTC. Protein: CSAREVGTDDEQFF. This chain links TRBV20-1 with TRBJ2-1; 7 positions match TRBD1. The trim removed 0 bases at V and 8 bases at J, leaving 7 bases unmatched. The CDR3 extends over 14 amino acids. Per germline, CDR1 DFQATT and CDR2 SNEGSKA (reference sequence).